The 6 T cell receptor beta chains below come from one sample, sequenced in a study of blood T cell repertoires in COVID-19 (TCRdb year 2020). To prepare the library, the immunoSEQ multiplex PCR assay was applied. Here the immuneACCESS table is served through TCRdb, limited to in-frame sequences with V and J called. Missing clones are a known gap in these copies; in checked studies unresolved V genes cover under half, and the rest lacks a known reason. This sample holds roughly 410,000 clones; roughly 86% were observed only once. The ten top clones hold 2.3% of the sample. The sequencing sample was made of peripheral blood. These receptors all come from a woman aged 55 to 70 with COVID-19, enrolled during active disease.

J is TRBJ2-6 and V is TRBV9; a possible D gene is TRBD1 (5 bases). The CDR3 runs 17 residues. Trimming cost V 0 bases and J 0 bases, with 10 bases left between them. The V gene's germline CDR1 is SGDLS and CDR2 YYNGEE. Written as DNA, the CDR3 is TGTGCCAGCAGCGTAGAAGACAGCTTCTCTGGGGCCAACGTCCTGACTTTC. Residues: CASSVEDSFSGANVLTF.

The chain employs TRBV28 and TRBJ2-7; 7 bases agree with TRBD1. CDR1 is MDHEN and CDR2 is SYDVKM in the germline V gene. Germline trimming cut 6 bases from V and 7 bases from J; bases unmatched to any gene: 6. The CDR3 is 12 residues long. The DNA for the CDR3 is TGTGCCAGCAGGCTTCGACAGGGAGAGCAGTACTTC. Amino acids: CASRLRQGEQYF.

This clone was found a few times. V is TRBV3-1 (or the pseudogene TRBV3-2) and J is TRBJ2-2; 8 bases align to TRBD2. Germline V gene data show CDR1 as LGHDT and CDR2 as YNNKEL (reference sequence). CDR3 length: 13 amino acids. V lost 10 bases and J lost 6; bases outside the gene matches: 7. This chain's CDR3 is CATRGGGPGELFF. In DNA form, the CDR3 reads TGTGCCACACGGGGCGGGGGGCCCGGGGAGCTGTTTTTT.

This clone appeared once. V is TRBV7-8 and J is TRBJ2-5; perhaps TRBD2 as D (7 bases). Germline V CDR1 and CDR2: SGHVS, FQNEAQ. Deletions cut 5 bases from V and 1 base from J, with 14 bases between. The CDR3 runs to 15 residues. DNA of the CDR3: TGTGCCAGCAGCCCTAACGCGGGGGCCCAAGAGACCCAGTACTTC. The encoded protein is CASSPNAGAQETQYF.

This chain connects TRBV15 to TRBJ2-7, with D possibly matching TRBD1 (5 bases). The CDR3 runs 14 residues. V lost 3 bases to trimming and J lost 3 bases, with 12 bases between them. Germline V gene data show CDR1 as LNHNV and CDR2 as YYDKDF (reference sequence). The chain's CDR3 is CATSRAAGNYEQYF. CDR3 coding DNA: TGTGCCACCAGCAGGGCCGCAGGGAACTACGAGCAGTACTTC.

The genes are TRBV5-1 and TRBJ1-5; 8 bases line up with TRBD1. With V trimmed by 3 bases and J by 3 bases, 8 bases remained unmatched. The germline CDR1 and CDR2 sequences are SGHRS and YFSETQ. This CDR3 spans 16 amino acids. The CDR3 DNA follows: TGCGCCAGCAGCTCCTCCCGGGACAGGTACAATCAGCCCCAGCATTTT. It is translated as CASSSSRDRYNQPQHF.